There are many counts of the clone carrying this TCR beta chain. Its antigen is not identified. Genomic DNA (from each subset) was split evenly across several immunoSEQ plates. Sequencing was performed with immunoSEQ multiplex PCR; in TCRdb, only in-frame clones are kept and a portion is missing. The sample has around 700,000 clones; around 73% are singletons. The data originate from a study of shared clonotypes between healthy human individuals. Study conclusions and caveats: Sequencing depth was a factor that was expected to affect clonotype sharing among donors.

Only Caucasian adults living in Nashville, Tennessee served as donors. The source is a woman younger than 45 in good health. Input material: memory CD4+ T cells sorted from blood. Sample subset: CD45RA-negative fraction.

DNA of the CDR3: TGTGCCAGCAGCCCCGGGACTAACGAGCAGTACTTC. Its translation: CASSPGTNEQYF. The chain uses TRBV2 and TRBJ2-7, with TRBD2 matching over 7 bases. V lost 6 bases to trimming and J lost 5 bases; unmatched junction nucleotides: 4. CDR1 and CDR2 (germline): SNHLY, FYNNEI. This CDR3 has 12 residues.